The rows below give T cell receptor beta chains drawn from one sample of a study of T cells in Graves' hyperthyroidism and ophthalmopathy. Using its own MiXCR run on the multiplex PCR reads, TCRdb lists one record per CDR3 protein. The sample has about 400,000 distinct CDR3 sequences, around 14% seen once. What was sequenced was blood. These receptors were taken from a woman aged 18-29 years with Graves' hyperthyroidism. CDR3s include the opening cysteine and the closing phenylalanine or tryptophan. D genes are given only for firm matches. Only part of the rows carry a size: once, few, many, or a class if the clone is expanded.

>.|15|TRBJ1-6|.|TRBV4-3
CASSQDRMGSSPLHF
TGCGCCAGCAGCCAAGATCGGATGGGAAGTTCACCCCTCCACTTT
>many|17|TRBJ1-2|TRBD1|TRBV14
CASSPILGQGDLYGYTF
TGTGCCAGCAGCCCGATACTTGGACAGGGGGATCTCTATGGCTACACCTTC
>many|14|TRBJ1-2|.|TRBV6-1
CASSEWVWPYGYTF
TGTGCCAGCAGTGAATGGGTATGGCCGTATGGCTACACCTTC
>many|11|TRBJ2-1|.|TRBV7-9
CASSLSHEQFF
TGTGCCAGCAGCTTGTCTCATGAGCAGTTCTTC
>.|15|TRBJ1-1|.|TRBV2
CASSKLTGTNTEAFF
TGTGCCAGCAGCAAATTGACAGGAACCAACACTGAAGCTTTCTTT
>many|14|TRBJ1-4|TRBD1|TRBV7-9
CASSLGQGDEKLFF
TGTGCCAGCAGCTTAGGACAGGGAGATGAAAAACTGTTTTTT
>many|13|TRBJ2-7|.|TRBV28
CASSFQGGVEQYF
TGTGCCAGCAGTTTCCAGGGGGGGGTCGAGCAGTACTTC
>few|15|TRBJ2-1|TRBD1|TRBV15
CATSRRTGNHNEQFF
TGTGCCACCAGCAGACGGACAGGGAATCACAATGAGCAGTTCTTC
>.|14|TRBJ2-2|.|TRBV6-5
CASSYVGEPGELFF
TGTGCCAGCAGTTACGTTGGGGAGCCCGGGGAGCTGTTTTTT
>few|16|TRBJ1-5|.|TRBV5-8
CASSSGALAWDQPQHF
TGTGCCAGCAGTTCCGGGGCACTGGCCTGGGATCAGCCCCAGCATTTT
>many|16|TRBJ2-5|.|TRBV15
CATSRDDRGVVETQYF
TGTGCCACCAGCAGAGATGATAGGGGAGTGGTAGAGACCCAGTACTTC
>many|12|TRBJ1-1|.|TRBV12-3/TRBV12-4
CASNPRGAEAFF
TGTGCCAGCAACCCGAGGGGGGCTGAAGCTTTCTTT
>many|15|TRBJ2-1|.|TRBV11-3
CASSLASEYYNEQFF
TGTGCCAGCAGCTTAGCTAGCGAGTACTACAATGAGCAGTTCTTC
>once|16|TRBJ1-5|.|TRBV20-1
CSARDSAGLGNQPQHF
TGCAGTGCTAGAGATTCCGCAGGGTTGGGCAATCAGCCCCAGCATTTT
>many|15|TRBJ1-2|TRBD1|TRBV2
CASYSGTGGAYGYTF
TGTGCCAGCTATTCCGGGACAGGGGGCGCGTATGGCTACACCTTC
>few|19|TRBJ2-3|.|TRBV18
CASSPPSPTSKGEVYTQYF
TGTGCCAGCTCACCACCATCCCCGACTAGTAAGGGTGAGGTCTATACGCAGTATTTT
>many|14|TRBJ1-1|.|TRBV5-4
CASSLRPMNTEAFF
TGTGCCAGCAGCTTGCGTCCTATGAACACTGAAGCTTTCTTT
>.|17|TRBJ2-5|TRBD1|TRBV10-2
CASSDSSGTVYQETQYF
TGCGCCAGCAGTGATTCCTCCGGGACAGTATACCAAGAGACCCAGTACTTC
>once|13|TRBJ2-1|.|TRBV11-2
CASSLDRVREQFF
TGTGCCAGCAGCTTAGACAGGGTGCGTGAGCAGTTCTTC
>few|15|TRBJ1-1|.|TRBV7-8
CASSLGVLGSTEAFF
TGTGCCAGCAGCTTAGGGGTGCTTGGGAGCACTGAAGCTTTCTTT
>many|15|TRBJ2-7|TRBD2|TRBV6-6
CASSYVGSGRNEQYF
TGTGCCAGCAGTTACGTTGGTAGCGGGAGAAACGAGCAGTACTTC
>.|14|TRBJ1-1|TRBD1|TRBV5-1
CASSEGQGLTEAFF
TGCGCCAGCAGCGAGGGACAGGGATTGACTGAAGCTTTCTTT
>many|15|TRBJ2-2|.|TRBV7-9
CASSLKAANTGELFF
TGTGCCAGCAGCTTAAAGGCGGCGAACACCGGGGAGCTGTTTTTT
>.|19|TRBJ1-5|.|TRBV19
CASSIMSWRGGNSNQPQHF
TGTGCCAGTAGTATAATGTCCTGGAGAGGGGGGAATAGCAATCAGCCCCAGCATTTT
>many|17|TRBJ2-2|TRBD1|TRBV6-1
CASYPWDQGAVTGELFF
TGTGCCAGCTATCCCTGGGATCAGGGGGCAGTCACCGGGGAGCTGTTTTTT
>.|17|TRBJ1-4|.|TRBV5-1
CASSFMSGVQSNEKLFF
TGCGCCAGCAGCTTTATGTCGGGGGTGCAGTCTAATGAAAAACTGTTTTTT
>many|13|TRBJ1-1|.|TRBV24-1
CATSRGGNTEAFF
TGTGCCACCAGTCGTGGGGGGAACACTGAAGCTTTCTTT
>.|17|TRBJ2-2|TRBD2|TRBV10-3
CAISESNRLAGTGELFF
TGTGCCATCAGTGAGTCGAACCGACTAGCGGGCACCGGGGAGCTGTTTTTT
>.|16|TRBJ1-3|TRBD1|TRBV10-3
CAIGPDRVYSGNTIYF
TGTGCCATCGGGCCTGACAGGGTATACTCTGGAAACACCATATATTTT
>.|14|TRBJ2-2|.|TRBV20-1
CSARTEGNTGELFF
TGCAGTGCCCGGACAGAGGGAAACACCGGGGAGCTGTTTTTT
>.|17|TRBJ1-3|TRBD1|TRBV28
CASRAGTGTPSGNTIYF
TGTGCCAGCAGGGCCGGGACAGGGACACCCTCTGGAAACACCATATATTTT
>.|16|TRBJ2-6|.|TRBV2
CASREMWSSGANVLTF
TGTGCCAGCAGGGAAATGTGGAGCTCTGGGGCCAACGTCCTGACTTTC
>.|16|TRBJ2-1|TRBD2|TRBV2
CASRGGTSGRFNEQFF
TGTGCCAGCAGGGGAGGGACTAGCGGGAGGTTCAATGAGCAGTTCTTC
>many|12|TRBJ1-2|.|TRBV20-1
CSATKGGYGYTF
TGCAGTGCTACAAAGGGGGGCTATGGCTACACCTTC
>few|14|TRBJ1-5|TRBD1|TRBV19
CASNLDRGGQPQHF
TGTGCCAGTAATCTGGACAGGGGAGGTCAGCCCCAGCATTTT
>many|14|TRBJ1-2|.|TRBV6-1
CASSPALFNYGYTF
TGTGCCAGCAGCCCAGCATTATTTAACTATGGCTACACCTTC
>.|16|TRBJ2-2|.|TRBV9
CASSVATGMNTGELFF
TGTGCCAGCAGCGTAGCAACAGGGATGAACACCGGGGAGCTGTTTTTT
>many|14|TRBJ1-4|.|TRBV30
CAWRDTWRGEKLFF
TGTGCCTGGAGGGACACATGGCGAGGGGAAAAACTGTTTTTT
>.|19|TRBJ2-5|.|TRBV4-3
CASSQDIPSSGPRGWSQYF
TGCGCCAGCAGCCAAGATATCCCTTCTTCGGGACCAAGGGGCTGGTCCCAGTACTTC
>.|15|TRBJ1-5|.|TRBV28
CASSPPWGHNQPQHF
TGTGCCAGCAGCCCCCCTTGGGGCCATAATCAGCCCCAGCATTTT
>many|14|TRBJ1-5|.|TRBV2
CASSETQTNQPQHF
TGTGCCAGCAGTGAGACGCAGACCAATCAGCCCCAGCATTTT
>many|15|TRBJ1-5|TRBD1|TRBV2
CASSAGTGSGQPQHF
TGTGCCAGCAGCGCCGGGACAGGGAGCGGTCAGCCCCAGCATTTT
>.|13|TRBJ1-5|.|TRBV5-1
CASSLALDQPQHF
TGCGCCAGCAGCTTGGCCCTAGATCAGCCCCAGCATTTT
>many|13|TRBJ2-7|TRBD1|TRBV20-1
CSAPGTGGPEQYF
TGCAGTGCTCCCGGGACAGGGGGTCCCGAGCAGTACTTC
>many|16|TRBJ2-1|.|TRBV5-8
CASSLVVLSSYNEQFF
TGTGCCAGCAGCTTGGTGGTACTGAGCTCCTACAATGAGCAGTTCTTC
>many|14|TRBJ2-1|.|TRBV7-2
CASSRAPRPHLFLF
TGTGCCAGCAGCCGAGCACCACGGCCCCACTTGTTTCTCTTC
>many|18|TRBJ2-7|TRBD1|TRBV6-5
CASSYSLFVGQGAHEQYF
TGTGCCAGCAGTTACTCTCTCTTCGTCGGACAGGGGGCCCACGAGCAGTACTTC
>few|12|TRBJ2-2|.|TRBV6-1
CASSSSPGELFF
TGTGCCAGCAGCTCCTCTCCGGGGGAGCTGTTTTTT
>many|15|TRBJ2-2|TRBD2|TRBV7-9
CASSLGLALTGELFF
TGTGCCAGCAGCTTGGGACTAGCGCTCACCGGGGAGCTGTTTTTT
>.|15|TRBJ2-2|.|TRBV7-2
CASSLDSARTGELFF
TGTGCCAGCAGCTTAGATTCGGCGAGGACCGGGGAGCTGTTTTTT
>few|15|TRBJ2-2|.|TRBV4-1
CASSPTRQNTGELFF
TGCGCCAGCAGCCCAACCAGGCAGAACACCGGGGAGCTGTTTTTT
>few|16|TRBJ1-6|TRBD1|TRBV9
CASSSRTGSYNSPLHF
TGTGCCAGCAGCTCCCGGACAGGTTCCTATAATTCACCCCTCCACTTT